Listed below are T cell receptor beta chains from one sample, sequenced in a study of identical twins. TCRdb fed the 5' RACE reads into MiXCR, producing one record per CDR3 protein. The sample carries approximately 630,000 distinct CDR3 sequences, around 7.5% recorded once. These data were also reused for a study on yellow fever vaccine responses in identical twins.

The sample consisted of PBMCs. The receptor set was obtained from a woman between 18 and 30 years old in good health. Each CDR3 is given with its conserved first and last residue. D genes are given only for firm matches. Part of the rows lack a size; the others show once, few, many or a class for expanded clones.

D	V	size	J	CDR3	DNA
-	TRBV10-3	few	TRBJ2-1	CAISEVRYSYNEQFF	TGTGCCATCAGTGAGGTGAGGTACTCCTACAATGAGCAGTTCTTC
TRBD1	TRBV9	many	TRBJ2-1	CASSPRRQGLTYNEQFF	TGTGCCAGCAGCCCTCGACGACAGGGATTAACCTACAATGAGCAGTTCTTC
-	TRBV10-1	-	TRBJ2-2	CASTSAEGTGELFF	TGCGCCAGCACCTCGGCAGAGGGCACCGGGGAGCTGTTTTTT
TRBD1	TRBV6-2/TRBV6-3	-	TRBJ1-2	CASSYSETTGLAYGYTF	TGTGCCAGCAGTTACTCGGAAACGACAGGGTTGGCGTATGGCTACACCTTC
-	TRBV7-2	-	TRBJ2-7	CASSLGSPSAYEQYF	TGTGCCAGCAGCTTAGGTAGCCCCAGCGCCTACGAGCAGTACTTC
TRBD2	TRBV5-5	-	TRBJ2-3	CASSFAGLAGGRTDTQYF	TGTGCCAGCAGCTTCGCCGGACTAGCGGGAGGTCGCACAGATACGCAGTATTTT
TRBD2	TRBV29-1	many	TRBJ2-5	CSVGIAGNQETQYF	TGCAGCGTCGGTATAGCGGGGAATCAAGAGACCCAGTACTTC
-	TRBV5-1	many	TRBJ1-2	CASSLGDIANYGYTF	TGCGCCAGCAGCTTGGGGGACATCGCCAACTATGGCTACACCTTC
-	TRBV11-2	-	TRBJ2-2	CASSLEGGMGELFF	TGTGCCAGCAGCTTAGAAGGGGGGATGGGGGAGCTGTTTTTT
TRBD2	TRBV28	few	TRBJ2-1	CASSLGPSGLYNEQFF	TGTGCCAGCAGTTTGGGCCCTAGCGGACTATACAATGAGCAGTTCTTC
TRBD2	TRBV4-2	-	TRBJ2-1	CASSQVTSGIGDEQFF	TGTGCCAGCAGCCAGGTGACTAGCGGGATTGGGGATGAGCAGTTCTTC
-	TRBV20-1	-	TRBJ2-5	CSASLGTQLRETQYF	TGCAGTGCTAGCCTGGGCACCCAATTAAGGGAGACCCAGTACTTC
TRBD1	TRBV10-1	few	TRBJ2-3	CASSPLGQAWGTDTQYF	TGCGCCAGCAGCCCCCTCGGACAGGCATGGGGCACAGATACGCAGTATTTT
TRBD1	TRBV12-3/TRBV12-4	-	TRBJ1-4	CASAAGGTNEKLFF	TGTGCCAGTGCTGCAGGGGGCACTAATGAAAAACTGTTTTTT
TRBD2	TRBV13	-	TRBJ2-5	CASSIGLAGALQETQYF	TGTGCCAGCAGCATAGGACTAGCGGGAGCCCTACAAGAGACCCAGTACTTC
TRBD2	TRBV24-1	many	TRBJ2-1	CATSDKTSGRDYNEQFF	TGTGCCACCAGTGATAAGACTAGCGGGAGGGATTACAATGAGCAGTTCTTC
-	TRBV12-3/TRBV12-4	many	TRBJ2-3	CASSLVTWAAITTDTQYF	TGTGCCAGCAGTTTAGTTACTTGGGCAGCTATAACCACAGATACGCAGTATTTT
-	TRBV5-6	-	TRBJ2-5	CASSLPDVRKETQYF	TGTGCCAGCAGCTTGCCAGACGTCAGGAAAGAGACCCAGTACTTC
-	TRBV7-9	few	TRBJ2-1	CASSILQGGEQFF	TGTGCCAGCAGCATACTACAGGGAGGTGAGCAGTTCTTC
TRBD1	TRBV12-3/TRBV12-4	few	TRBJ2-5	CASSFRDRSDQETQYF	TGTGCCAGCAGTTTTCGGGACAGGAGCGACCAAGAGACCCAGTACTTC
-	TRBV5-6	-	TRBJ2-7	CASSLYRSEQYF	TGTGCCAGCAGCTTGTATCGGAGCGAGCAGTACTTC
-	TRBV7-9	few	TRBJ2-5	CASSLGWDPQETQYF	TGTGCCAGCAGCTTAGGGTGGGATCCACAAGAGACCCAGTACTTC
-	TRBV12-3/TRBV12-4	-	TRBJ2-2	CASRGGGVVTGELFF	TGTGCCAGCAGGGGTGGAGGGGTGGTCACCGGGGAGCTGTTTTTT
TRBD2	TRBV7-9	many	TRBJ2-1	CASSLAGGPFDEQFF	TGTGCCAGCAGCTTAGCGGGAGGGCCTTTTGATGAGCAGTTCTTC
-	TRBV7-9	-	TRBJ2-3	CASSWGRTDTQYF	TGTGCCAGCAGCTGGGGCCGCACAGATACGCAGTATTTT
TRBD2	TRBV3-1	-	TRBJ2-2	CASSQDPSGVTGELFF	TGTGCCAGCAGCCAAGATCCTAGCGGGGTCACCGGGGAGCTGTTTTTT
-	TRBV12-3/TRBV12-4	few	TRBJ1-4	CASSEQPGRGGEKLFF	TGTGCCAGCAGCGAACAACCGGGCAGGGGAGGTGAAAAACTGTTTTTT
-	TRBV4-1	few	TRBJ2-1	CASSQDQRPGNEQFF	TGCGCCAGCAGCCAAGATCAAAGGCCGGGGAATGAGCAGTTCTTC
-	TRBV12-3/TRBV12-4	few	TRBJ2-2	CASSFLAPYNTGELFF	TGTGCCAGCAGTTTCCTAGCACCCTATAACACCGGGGAGCTGTTTTTT
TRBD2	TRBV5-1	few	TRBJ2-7	CASSLYSGTSYEQYF	TGCGCCAGCAGCTTGTATAGCGGGACCTCCTACGAGCAGTACTTC
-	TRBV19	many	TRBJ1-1	CASSMAPNTEAFF	TGTGCCAGTAGTATGGCCCCGAACACTGAAGCTTTCTTT
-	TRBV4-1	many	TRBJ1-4	CASSQRHSNEKLFF	TGCGCCAGCAGCCAGCGACATTCTAATGAAAAACTGTTTTTT
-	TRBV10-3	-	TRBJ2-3	CAISESGGTQYF	TGTGCCATCAGTGAGTCGGGAGGTACGCAGTATTTT
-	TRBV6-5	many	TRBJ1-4	CASSYRINEKLFF	TGTGCCAGCAGTTACAGGATTAATGAAAAACTGTTTTTT
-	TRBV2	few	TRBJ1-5	CASSEQGGVNQPQHF	TGTGCCAGCAGTGAACAGGGAGGGGTTAATCAGCCCCAGCATTTT
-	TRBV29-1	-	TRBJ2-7	CSVGTVTYEQYF	TGCAGCGTTGGGACAGTCACCTACGAGCAGTACTTC
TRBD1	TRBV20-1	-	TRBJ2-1	CSARGQGTSSYNEQFF	TGCAGTGCTAGAGGACAGGGGACGAGCTCCTACAATGAGCAGTTCTTC
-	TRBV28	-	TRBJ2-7	CASRSGTTPYEQYF	TGTGCCAGCAGATCCGGGACAACCCCCTACGAGCAGTACTTC
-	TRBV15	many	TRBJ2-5	CATSRAGDSFLQETQYF	TGTGCCACCAGCAGAGCGGGGGACAGTTTTCTTCAAGAGACCCAGTACTTC
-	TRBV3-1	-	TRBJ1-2	CASESVSGYTF	TGTGCCAGCGAGTCGGTTTCTGGCTACACCTTC
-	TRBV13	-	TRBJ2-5	CASSLLGGLVGF	TGTGCCAGCAGCTTACTTGGCGGGTTAGTGGGCTTC
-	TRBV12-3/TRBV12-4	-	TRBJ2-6	CASGGTAGANVLTF	TGTGCCAGCGGGGGGACGGCTGGGGCCAACGTCCTGACTTTC